The 10 T cell receptor beta chains below all came from one sample that was sequenced in a study of monozygotic twins with cystic fibrosis. Sequencing was performed with immunoSEQ multiplex PCR; in TCRdb, only in-frame clones are kept and a portion is missing. The sample lists under 30,000 clones, roughly nine tenths occurring once. The sample consisted of blood. All receptors come from a girl aged 2 to 10 with cystic fibrosis.

The chain couples TRBV29-1 to TRBJ1-2; no clear D gene. The germline V and J ends were trimmed by 7 bases and 0 bases, with 18 bases remaining between them. Germline V CDR1 and CDR2: SQVTM, ANQGSEA. The CDR3 runs 15 residues. CDR3 sequence (DNA): TGCAGCGCGACACCCACAGCGGTCTCTAACTATGGCTACACCTTC. Its translation: CSATPTAVSNYGYTF.

A single count supports this clone. J is TRBJ1-2 and V is TRBV13; perhaps TRBD1 as D (5 bases). Trimming stripped 5 bases from V and 4 bases from J, with 20 bases between. Germline CDR1 reads PRHDT; CDR2 reads FYEKMQ (reference sequence). The CDR3 totals 16 residues. The chain's CDR3 is CASSPYRKGDSYGYTF. DNA of the CDR3: TGTGCCAGCAGCCCATATCGCAAGGGAGACAGCTATGGCTACACCTTC.

Written as DNA, the CDR3 is TGTGCCAGCAGCCGAGGGACAGGGTTCTACGAGCAGTACTTC. Protein product: CASSRGTGFYEQYF. The chain carries TRBV7-9 and TRBJ2-7, with TRBD1 identical over 9 bases. The V gene's germline CDR1 is SEHNR and CDR2 FQNEAQ (reference sequence). The CDR3 loop spans 14 amino acids. The junction had 5 bases not matched to a gene; V was cut back by 5 bases and J by 3 bases.

This sequence joins TRBV9 and TRBJ1-4, with 7 bases that match TRBD1. The CDR3 covers 17 residues. Germline CDR1 SGDLS, CDR2 YYNGEE. V lost 4 bases, J lost 2 bases, and 11 bases stayed unmatched. The CDR3 loop is CASSSGQGVGTNEKLFF. The DNA of the CDR3 is TGTGCCAGCAGCTCCGGGCAGGGGGTCGGCACTAATGAAAAACTGTTTTTT.

The chain combines TRBV5-1 with TRBJ2-7, with TRBD1 identical over 8 bases. The CDR3 is 15 amino acids. J gave up 0 bases and V 4 bases, and 6 bases lay outside the gene matches. Looked up from germline, CDR1 is SGHRS and CDR2 is YFSETQ. The CDR3 is CASSRSGGNSYEQYF. CDR3 coding DNA: TGCGCCAGCAGCAGATCAGGGGGCAACTCCTACGAGCAGTACTTC.

This chain links TRBV18 with TRBJ1-3, with 7 bases aligning to TRBD1. J gave up 1 base and V 6 bases, and 9 bases lay outside the gene matches. The CDR3 contains 16 residues. Germline V CDR1 and CDR2: KGHSH, LQKENI. The CDR3 nucleotides read TGTGCCAGCTCCACAGGGGATGTGATTTCTGGAAACACCATATATTTT. Translation gives CASSTGDVISGNTIYF.

This chain uses TRBV2 with TRBJ2-1; 8 bases agree with TRBD2. This CDR3 contains 11 residues. V was clipped by 9 bases and J by 12 bases; unmatched bases: 7. Germline V gene sequence: CDR1 SNHLY, CDR2 FYNNEI. The CDR3 reads CARTVRGGQFF. The CDR3 DNA follows: TGTGCCAGGACAGTTCGGGGGGGGCAGTTCTTC.

The rearrangement uses TRBV7-2 and TRBJ2-7; tentatively, D is TRBD2 (6 bases). CDR1 and CDR2 (germline): SGHTA, FQGNSA. The CDR3 spans 12 residues. V lost 5 bases to trimming and J lost 13 bases, with 18 bases between them. CDR3 amino acids: CASSRRTNGQYF. Here the CDR3 DNA reads TGTGCCAGCAGCCGGAGGACTAACGGGCAATACTTC.

The chain combines TRBV9 with TRBJ2-3; 11 bases agree with TRBD2. The CDR3 runs to 16 residues. Germline lookup yields CDR1 SGDLS and CDR2 YYNGEE. The V and J ends lost 0 bases and 4 bases, in that order; junction bases with no gene match: 4. The CDR3 DNA sequence: TGTGCCAGCAGCGTAGCTGTTAGCGGGGGGGCAGATACGCAGTATTTT. The encoded protein is CASSVAVSGGADTQYF.

The chain employs TRBV7-9 and TRBJ1-6; perhaps TRBD1 as D (5 bases). The V gene lost 1 base and the J gene lost 6 bases, with 7 bases spanning the gap. The CDR3 has 14 amino acids. Germline lookup yields CDR1 SEHNR and CDR2 FQNEAQ (reference sequence). CDR3 sequence reads: CASSLGGPNSPLHF. As DNA, the CDR3 is TGTGCCAGCAGCTTAGGGGGCCCTAATTCACCCCTCCACTTT.